Presented here are 21 T cell receptor beta chains from one specimen sequenced in a study of early stage breast cancer tumors. The data were produced by immunoSEQ multiplex PCR, yet TCRdb's version contains in-frame clones alone and is incomplete. This table holds some 35,000 clones, 70% to 80% found once. Sequencing was done on a sample of blood. These receptors all come from a person aged 55 to 75 with breast cancer.

V gene TRBV7-9 combines with J gene TRBJ1-2; 9 bases are a match to TRBD1. V was clipped by 7 bases and J by 5 bases; unmatched bases: 17. Germline V gene sequence: CDR1 SEHNR, CDR2 FQNEAQ (reference sequence). The CDR3 covers 17 residues. This CDR3 reads CASTSTGTGRGGYGYTF. DNA for the CDR3: TGTGCCAGCACTTCGACCGGGACAGGGAGGGGAGGGTATGGCTACACCTTC. The variable domain in full, completed from reference TRBV7-9 and TRBJ1-2, reads DTGVSQNPRHKITKRGQNVTFRCDPISEHNRLYWYRQTLGQGPEFLTYFQNEAQLEKSRLLSDRFSAERPKGSFSTLEIQRTEQGDSAMYLCASTSTGTGRGGYGYTFGSGTRLTVV.

In its sample, this clone was seen a few times. CDR3 DNA sequence: TGCGCCAGCAGCCAGCTTACAGGGTCGCAGCCCCAGCATTTT. Its protein product is CASSQLTGSQPQHF. This rearrangement joins TRBV4-1 to TRBJ1-5, with a tentative D call TRBD1 (6 bases). The V and J ends lost 3 bases and 7 bases respectively, with 13 bases between them. CDR1 and CDR2 from the germline V gene are MGHRA and YSYEKL. This CDR3 has 14 residues.

The chain uses TRBV5-1 and TRBJ2-3; D assignment may be TRBD1 or TRBD2 (5 bases each). Trimming removed 0 bases from V and 8 bases from J, with 13 bases in between. Germline CDR1 reads SGHRS; CDR2 reads YFSETQ. The length of the CDR3 is 14 residues. For the CDR3, the DNA is TGCGCCAGCAGCTTGGATTTGGGGGTGGGTACGCAGTATTTT. It encodes CASSLDLGVGTQYF. Combining the CDR3 with reference TRBV5-1 and TRBJ2-3 gives the whole variable domain KAGVTQTPRYLIKTRGQQVTLSCSPISGHRSVSWYQQTPGQGLQFLFEYFSETQRNKGNFPGRFSGRQFSNSRSEMNVSTLELGDSALYLCASSLDLGVGTQYFGPGTRLTVL.

The chain uses TRBV12-5 and TRBJ1-5, with TRBD1 matching 8 bases. Germline loops: CDR1 LGHNT, CDR2 FRNRAP. The CDR3 spans 15 residues. With 4 bases clipped from V and 4 bases from J, the junction kept 6 bases outside the gene matches. In nucleotides, the CDR3 is TGTGCTAGTGGTTCCCACCGGGACAGGAATCAGCCCCAGCATTTT. Its protein is CASGSHRDRNQPQHF.

The chain uses TRBV25-1 and TRBJ2-7; TRBD2 might be the D (5 bases). This CDR3 has 15 residues. With 5 bases removed from V and 9 bases from J, the gap between germline ends came to 23 bases. CDR1 is MGHDK and CDR2 is SYGVNS in the germline V gene. CDR3 sequence: CASSKQTLRGHAQYF. For the CDR3, the DNA is TGTGCCAGCAGTAAACAGACGCTACGAGGGCACGCGCAGTACTTC.

This chain joins TRBV12-5 and TRBJ2-5; a possible D gene is TRBD1 (6 bases). The V gene lost 6 bases and the J gene lost 5 bases, with 25 bases spanning the gap. The CDR3 extends over 17 amino acids. Per germline, CDR1 LGHNT and CDR2 FRNRAP. CDR3 nucleotides: TGTGCTAGTGGCTCCCGGGGAGACAGGAGTTTTCGGGAGACCCAGTACTTC. It encodes CASGSRGDRSFRETQYF. The variable domain in full, completed from reference TRBV12-5 and TRBJ2-5, reads DARVTQTPRHKVTEMGQEVTMRCQPILGHNTVFWYRQTMMQGLELLAYFRNRAPLDDSGMPKDRFSAEMPDATLATLKIQPSEPRDSAVYFCASGSRGDRSFRETQYFGPGTRLLVL.

In nucleotides, the CDR3 is TGTGCCAGCAGCCCACGACAGAATTCCTACGAGCAGTACTTC. Protein: CASSPRQNSYEQYF. The chain recombines TRBV5-4 with TRBJ2-7; perhaps TRBD1 as D (5 bases). The ends were cut back, 4 bases at V and 1 base at J, with 12 bases in the middle. Looked up from germline, CDR1 is SGHNT and CDR2 is YYREEE (reference sequence). CDR3 length: 14 amino acids.

V is TRBV27 and J is TRBJ2-7, with D perhaps TRBD1 (6 bases). The CDR3 is 14 residues long. CDR1 and CDR2 from the germline V gene are MNHEY and SMNVEV (reference sequence). V gave up 5 bases and J gave up 2 bases, with 13 bases separating them. The CDR3 DNA sequence: TGTGCCAGCAGTGAGGACAGTGCGACCTACGAGCAGTACTTC. Residues: CASSEDSATYEQYF.

The chain joins TRBV7-2 to TRBJ2-7, with 7 bases aligning to TRBD2. Trimming removed 0 bases from V and 3 bases from J; junction bases left unmatched: 5. Germline assignment: CDR1 SGHTA and CDR2 FQGNSA. The CDR3 runs 15 residues. For the CDR3, the DNA is TGTGCCAGCAGCTTAGCGGCTAGCGGCCTCTACGAGCAGTACTTC. This gives the protein CASSLAASGLYEQYF. The variable domain in full, completed from reference TRBV7-2 and TRBJ2-7, reads GAGVSQSPSNKVTEKGKDVELRCDPISGHTALYWYRQSLGQGLEFLIYFQGNSAPDKSGLPSDRFSAERTGGSVSTLTIQRTQQEDSAVYLCASSLAASGLYEQYFGPGTRLTVT.

There are a few counts of this clone. The rearrangement joins TRBV20-1 to TRBJ2-5, with no clear D. The CDR3 runs to 11 residues. Deletions cut 5 bases from V and 5 bases from J, with 9 bases between. Germline V gives CDR1 DFQATT, CDR2 SNEGSKA (reference sequence). The CDR3 nucleotides read TGCAGTGCTGTGAGTTTGGAGACCCAGTACTTC. This encodes CSAVSLETQYF.

This clone was observed a few times. The V gene is TRBV28, the J gene TRBJ1-2, with D hard to call. The CDR3 is made up of 12 amino acids. Germline CDR1 reads MDHEN; CDR2 reads SYDVKM. V lost 3 bases and J lost 4, with 6 bases in between. CDR3 sequence: CASSFTTYGYTF. In nucleotides, the CDR3 is TGTGCCAGCAGTTTTACCACCTATGGCTACACCTTC.

This clone was seen more than once but under ten times. This chain connects TRBV6-5 to TRBJ1-5; D is unresolved. Germline assignment: CDR1 MNHEY and CDR2 SVGAGI. This CDR3 is built from 15 residues. The V end lost 5 bases, the J end lost 2 bases, and 13 bases lay between the germline ends. The CDR3: CASSPRLLGNQPQHF. CDR3 DNA sequence: TGTGCCAGCAGTCCGAGGTTGTTGGGCAATCAGCCCCAGCATTTT.

The chain carries TRBV2 and TRBJ1-5, with 7 bases matching TRBD1. V was pared by 6 bases and J by 4 bases, with 15 bases of the junction left unmatched. The V gene's germline CDR1 is SNHLY and CDR2 FYNNEI. This CDR3 is 17 amino acids long. This CDR3 is CASRTGDSRGENQPQHF. As DNA, the CDR3 is TGTGCCAGCAGGACGGGGGACAGCCGAGGGGAGAATCAGCCCCAGCATTTT. The entire variable domain, with the rest obtained from reference TRBV2 and TRBJ1-5, is as follows: EPEVTQTPSHQVTQMGQEVILRCVPISNHLYFYWYRQILGQKVEFLVSFYNNEISEKSEIFDDQFSVERPDGSNFTLKIRSTKLEDSAMYFCASRTGDSRGENQPQHFGDGTRLSIL.

The sample holds a few counts of this clone. In DNA, the CDR3 is TGTGCCATCAGTGAGTCGATGGCAGGGGGTCACACTGAAGCTTTCTTT. Translated: CAISESMAGGHTEAFF. V usage is TRBV10-3 and J usage is TRBJ1-1; TRBD1 matches at 7 bases. Unmatched junction bases numbered 7, after V lost 0 bases and J lost 3 bases. Germline assignment: CDR1 ENHRY and CDR2 SYGVKD. The CDR3 length is 16 residues.

Only a few counts were recorded for this clone. J is TRBJ1-2 and V is TRBV9; possibly TRBD1 for D (5 bases). In germline, CDR1 is SGDLS, CDR2 YYNGEE. The germline V and J ends were trimmed by 4 bases and 4 bases, with 11 bases remaining between them. The CDR3 has 13 amino acids. The CDR3 loop reads CASSPGGFYGYTF. CDR3 DNA sequence: TGTGCCAGCAGCCCCGGGGGTTTCTATGGCTACACCTTC.

This clone qualifies as medium-sized. V is TRBV10-3 and J is TRBJ1-1; D not certain. The CDR3 sequence is 13 residues long. V was clipped by 6 bases and J by 4 bases, with 12 bases between them. CDR1 and CDR2 from the germline V gene are ENHRY and SYGVKD. DNA of the CDR3: TGTGCCATCAGGGGGTACGGTGGCACTGAAGCTTTCTTT. Translated, it gives CAIRGYGGTEAFF.

The gene calls are TRBV9 and TRBJ1-1; no clear D gene. This CDR3 spans 12 amino acids. The V gene lost 2 bases and the J gene lost 7 bases, with 9 bases spanning the gap. The germline gives CDR1 SGDLS, CDR2 YYNGEE. In nucleotides, the CDR3 is TGTGCCAGCAGCGTCACTGGGGTTGAAGCTTTCTTT. It is translated as CASSVTGVEAFF.

The sample holds a few counts of this clone. The CDR3 sequence is CASSVTGNTEAFF. The CDR3 region has the DNA TGTGCCAGCAGTGTGACCGGAAACACTGAAGCTTTCTTT. The V and J genes are TRBV6-4 and TRBJ1-1; D is unresolved. V gave up 4 bases and J gave up 2 bases, with 8 bases separating them. The CDR3 runs 13 residues. In germline, CDR1 is MRHNA, CDR2 SNTAGT.

The chain combines TRBV6-1 with TRBJ2-5; 8 bases are a match to TRBD1. The CDR3 is 14 residues long. V gave up 7 bases and J gave up 2 bases; unmatched junction bases: 6. CDR1 and CDR2 from the germline V gene are MNHNS and SASEGT. In DNA, the CDR3 is TGTGCCAGCAATCTCGGACAGGGTCAAGAGACCCAGTACTTC. This codes for CASNLGQGQETQYF.

V gene TRBV10-3 combines with J gene TRBJ1-1; the D gene is possibly TRBD1 (6 bases). This CDR3 spans 13 amino acids. Germline values: CDR1 ENHRY, CDR2 SYGVKD. V was trimmed by 10 bases and J by 1 base, leaving 13 bases between them. The CDR3 DNA sequence: TGTGCCAGCAAAGGGGGATCGAACACTGAAGCTTTCTTT. As protein: CASKGGSNTEAFF.

This chain links TRBV11-2 with TRBJ1-2; D is ambiguous. The V end was cut by 0 bases, the J end by 4 bases, with 9 bases between. CDR1 SGHAT and CDR2 FQNNGV come from the germline V gene. This CDR3 contains 14 residues. CDR3 nucleotide sequence: TGTGCCAGCAGCTTAGATCTTGGATTCTATGGCTACACCTTC. Translated, it gives CASSLDLGFYGYTF.